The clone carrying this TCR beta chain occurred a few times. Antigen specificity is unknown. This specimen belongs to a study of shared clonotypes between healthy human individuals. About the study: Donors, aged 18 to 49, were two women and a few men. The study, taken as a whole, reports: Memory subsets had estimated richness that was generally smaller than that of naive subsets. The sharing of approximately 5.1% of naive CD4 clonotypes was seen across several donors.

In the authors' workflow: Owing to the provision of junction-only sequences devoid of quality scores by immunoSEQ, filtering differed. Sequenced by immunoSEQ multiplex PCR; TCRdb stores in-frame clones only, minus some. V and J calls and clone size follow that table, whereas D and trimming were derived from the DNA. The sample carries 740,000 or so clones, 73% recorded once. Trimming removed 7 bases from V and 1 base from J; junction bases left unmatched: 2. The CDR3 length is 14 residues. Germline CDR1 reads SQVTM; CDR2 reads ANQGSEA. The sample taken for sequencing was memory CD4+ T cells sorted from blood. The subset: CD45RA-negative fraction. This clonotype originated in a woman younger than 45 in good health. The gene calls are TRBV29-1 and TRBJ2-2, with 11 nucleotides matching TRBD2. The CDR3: CSDGTSGNTGELFF. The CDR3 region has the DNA TGCAGCGACGGGACTAGCGGGAACACCGGGGAGCTGTTTTTT.